These T cell receptor beta chains were read from a single sample in a study of CD8+ T cells in alopecia areata. Profiled with immunoSEQ multiplex PCR; TCRdb holds only in-frame clones, not every one. Among 200,000 to 250,000 clones listed, 64% were seen once. The sequencing here drew on CD4+ T cells sorted from blood, taken at week 4, from a patient treated with tofacitinib. The receptor source for this set is a human donor with alopecia areata. The CDR3 runs from the conserved cysteine through the conserved F or W. D genes are given only for firm matches. Size is stated for part of the rows, as once, few or many counts, or as a class when the clone is expanded.

v_call	j_call	clone_size	d_call	cdr3_aa	cdr3_nt
TRBV30	TRBJ1-1	.	.	CAWSPFGGWGEAFF	TGTGCCTGGAGTCCTTTCGGTGGTTGGGGTGAAGCTTTCTTT
TRBV18	TRBJ1-1	.	.	CASSPGTNTEAFF	TGTGCCAGCTCACCGGGAACGAACACTGAAGCTTTCTTT
TRBV29-1	TRBJ2-3	few	TRBD1	CSASGQGGDTQYF	TGCAGCGCTTCGGGACAGGGGGGAGATACGCAGTATTTT
TRBV4-2	TRBJ2-6	.	.	CASSQTGTPTSGANVLTF	TGTGCCAGCAGCCAAACCGGGACTCCCACCTCTGGGGCCAACGTCCTGACTTTC
TRBV2	TRBJ2-1	few	.	CASSAGVARGEQFF	TGTGCCAGCAGTGCAGGGGTGGCTCGCGGTGAGCAGTTCTTC
TRBV10-3	TRBJ2-5	.	TRBD2	CAISPTSGVGETQYF	TGTGCCATCAGCCCTACTAGCGGGGTAGGAGAGACCCAGTACTTC
TRBV6-5	TRBJ1-6	.	.	CASTTSGAGSPLHF	TGTGCCAGCACCACTTCGGGGGCCGGTTCACCCCTCCACTTT
TRBV7-9	TRBJ2-5	few	.	CASNVGGGGETQYF	TGTGCCAGCAACGTCGGGGGTGGTGGGGAGACCCAGTACTTC
TRBV6-5	TRBJ1-1	.	.	CASSPGTRNTEAFF	TGTGCCAGCAGTCCGGGGACCCGGAACACTGAAGCTTTCTTT
TRBV30	TRBJ1-2	.	.	CAWSRQENYGYTF	TGTGCCTGGAGTCGACAGGAAAACTATGGCTACACCTTC
TRBV5-1	TRBJ2-5	.	.	CASRADSQETQYF	TGCGCCAGCAGAGCGGACTCCCAAGAGACCCAGTACTTC
TRBV10-3	TRBJ2-3	few	.	CAISTGVAADTQYF	TGTGCCATCAGTACGGGGGTAGCGGCAGATACGCAGTATTTT